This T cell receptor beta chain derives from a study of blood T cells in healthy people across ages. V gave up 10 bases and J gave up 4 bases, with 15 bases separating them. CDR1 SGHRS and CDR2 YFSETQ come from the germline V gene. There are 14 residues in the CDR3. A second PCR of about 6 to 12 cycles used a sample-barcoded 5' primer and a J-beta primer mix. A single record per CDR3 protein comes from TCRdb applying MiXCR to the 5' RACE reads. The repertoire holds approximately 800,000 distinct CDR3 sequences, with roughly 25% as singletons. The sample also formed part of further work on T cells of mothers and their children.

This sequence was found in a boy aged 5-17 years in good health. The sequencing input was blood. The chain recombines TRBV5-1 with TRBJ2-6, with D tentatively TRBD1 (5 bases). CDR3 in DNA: TGCGCCTGTGCGGACATCGGCGGGGCCAACGTCCTGACTTTC. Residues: CACADIGGANVLTF.